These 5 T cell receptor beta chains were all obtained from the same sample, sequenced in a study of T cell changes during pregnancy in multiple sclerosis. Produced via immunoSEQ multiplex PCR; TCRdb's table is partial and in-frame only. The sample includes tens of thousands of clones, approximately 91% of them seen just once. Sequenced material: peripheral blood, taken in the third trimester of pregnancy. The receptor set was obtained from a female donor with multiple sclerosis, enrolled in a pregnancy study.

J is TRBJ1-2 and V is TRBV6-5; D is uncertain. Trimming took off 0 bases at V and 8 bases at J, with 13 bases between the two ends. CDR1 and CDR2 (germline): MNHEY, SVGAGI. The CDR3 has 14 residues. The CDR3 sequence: CASSYSVAAGGYTF. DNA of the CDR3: TGTGCCAGCAGTTACTCGGTGGCAGCGGGCGGCTACACCTTC.

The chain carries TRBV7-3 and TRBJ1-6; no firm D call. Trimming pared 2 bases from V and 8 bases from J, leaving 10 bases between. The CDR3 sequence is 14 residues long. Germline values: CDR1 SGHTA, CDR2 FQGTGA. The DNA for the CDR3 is TGTGCCAGCAGCTTACGGGCAGCGGATTCACCCCTCCACTTT. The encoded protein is CASSLRAADSPLHF.

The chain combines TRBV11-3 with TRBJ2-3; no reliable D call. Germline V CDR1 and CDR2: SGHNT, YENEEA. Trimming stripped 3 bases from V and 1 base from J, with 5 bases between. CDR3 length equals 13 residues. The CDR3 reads CASSFQGTDTQYF. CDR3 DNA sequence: TGTGCCAGCAGCTTTCAGGGCACAGATACGCAGTATTTT.

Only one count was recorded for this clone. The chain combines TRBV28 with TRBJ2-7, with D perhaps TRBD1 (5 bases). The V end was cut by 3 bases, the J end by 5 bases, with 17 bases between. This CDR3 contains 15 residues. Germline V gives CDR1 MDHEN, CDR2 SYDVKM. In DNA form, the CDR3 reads TGTGCCAGCAGTTTCCCGACCCTTAGGGGCCACGAGCAGTACTTC. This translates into CASSFPTLRGHEQYF.

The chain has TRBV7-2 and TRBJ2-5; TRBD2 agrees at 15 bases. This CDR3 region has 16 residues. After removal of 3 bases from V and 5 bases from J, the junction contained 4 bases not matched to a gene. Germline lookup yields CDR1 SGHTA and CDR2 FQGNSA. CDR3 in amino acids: CASSLGTSGGLETQYF. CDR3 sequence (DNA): TGTGCCAGCAGCTTGGGGACTAGCGGGGGGTTGGAGACCCAGTACTTC.